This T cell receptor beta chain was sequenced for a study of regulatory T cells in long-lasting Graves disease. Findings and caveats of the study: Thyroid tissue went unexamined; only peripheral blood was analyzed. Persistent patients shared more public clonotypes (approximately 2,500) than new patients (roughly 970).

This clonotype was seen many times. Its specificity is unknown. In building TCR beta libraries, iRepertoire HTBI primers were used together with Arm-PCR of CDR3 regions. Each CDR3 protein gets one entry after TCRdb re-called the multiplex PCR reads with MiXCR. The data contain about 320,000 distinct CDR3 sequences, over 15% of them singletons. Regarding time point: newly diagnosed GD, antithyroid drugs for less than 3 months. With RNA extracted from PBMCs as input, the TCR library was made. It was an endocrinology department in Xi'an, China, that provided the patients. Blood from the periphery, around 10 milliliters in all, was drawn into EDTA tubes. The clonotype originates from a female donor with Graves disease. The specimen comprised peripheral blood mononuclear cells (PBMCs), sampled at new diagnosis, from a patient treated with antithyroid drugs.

The CDR3 DNA follows: TGTGCCAGCAGTTTACTTATGGGGGGCAGCTACGAGCAGTACTTC. It codes for CASSLLMGGSYEQYF. The genes are TRBV27 and TRBJ2-7; D is tentatively TRBD1 or TRBD2 (6 bases each). This CDR3 is 15 amino acids long. The germline V gene encodes CDR1 MNHEY and CDR2 SMNVEV (reference sequence). Trimming took 2 bases from V and 3 from J, leaving 14 bases between them.